This TCR beta chain is drawn from a study of CD8+ T cells in alopecia areata. The J segment lost 6 bases and the V segment lost 1 base, leaving 10 bases of the junction unmatched. CDR3 length equals 17 residues. CDR1 SGHRS and CDR2 YFSETQ come from the germline V gene. Findings and limits, study-wide: Unlike in mice, where it was clearer, TCR sharing across patients was less clear, possibly HLA-related.

Notes on this clone: Its antigen is not known.

In each case, RNA was isolated and then reverse transcribed into cDNA as the sequencing template. Only in-frame clones appear in the TCRdb table, and some are missing; sequencing was by immunoSEQ multiplex PCR. The data show more than 100,000 clones, roughly 58% seen once. V is TRBV5-1 and J is TRBJ1-6; 7 bases map to TRBD1. The TCR sequence derives from a human donor with alopecia areata. Material: CD4+ T cells sorted from blood, obtained at week 0. The CDR3 region is CASSLLLGAGGNSPLHF. Written as DNA, the CDR3 is TGCGCCAGCAGCTTGCTCCTCGGGGCAGGGGGTAATTCACCCCTCCACTTT.